The rows below give T cell receptor beta chains drawn from one sample of a study of early T cells in non-severe SARS-CoV-2 infection. Using its own MiXCR run on the 5' RACE reads, TCRdb lists one record per CDR3 protein. The table records nearly 45,000 distinct CDR3 sequences, around 9.9% of them present only once. Sequences were obtained from whole blood. The receptors shown here come from an adult who was a healthcare worker with PCR-confirmed SARS-CoV-2 infection or an uninfected control (not recorded which). Both conserved end residues are part of each CDR3. A D gene is named only where the DNA matches it firmly. A row's size may be missing; if present it is once, few, many or a size class.

many,TRBJ2-7,13,NA,TRBV24-1,CATSPQNSYEQYF,TGTGCCACCAGTCCCCAAAACTCCTACGAGCAGTACTTC
NA,TRBJ1-5,13,NA,TRBV2,CASSGRGNQPQHF,TGTGCCAGCAGTGGAAGGGGCAATCAGCCCCAGCATTTT
medium-sized,TRBJ1-5,13,NA,TRBV27,CASSPFMQSAQHF,TGTGCCAGCAGTCCATTTATGCAATCAGCCCAGCATTTT
many,TRBJ2-3,15,NA,TRBV7-2,CASSLILSRGDTQYF,TGTGCCAGCAGCTTAATCTTAAGCCGCGGCGATACGCAGTATTTT
many,TRBJ1-6,14,TRBD1,TRBV25-1,CASSVTGGGSPLHF,TGTGCCAGCAGTGTGACAGGGGGTGGTTCACCCCTCCACTTT
few,TRBJ2-2,16,TRBD1,TRBV7-2,CASSHDRDSRAGELFF,TGTGCCAGCAGCCATGACCGGGACAGCAGAGCCGGGGAGCTGTTTTTT
many,TRBJ2-3,14,TRBD2,TRBV7-3,CASSLTPGLVTQYF,TGTGCCAGCAGCTTAACACCGGGACTAGTTACGCAGTATTTT
few,TRBJ1-2,15,NA,TRBV19,CASSPRRDPNYGYTF,TGTGCCAGTAGTCCTCGCCGGGACCCCAACTATGGCTACACCTTC
few,TRBJ1-1,15,NA,TRBV4-3,CASSQDRGQNTEAFF,TGCGCCAGCAGCCAAGACAGGGGACAGAACACTGAAGCTTTCTTT
many,TRBJ2-1,14,NA,TRBV7-2,CASSLRFGGDEQFF,TGTGCCAGCAGCTTAAGGTTTGGAGGGGATGAGCAGTTCTTC
many,TRBJ2-5,16,TRBD2,TRBV7-9,CASSLAGGTYQETQYF,TGTGCCAGCAGCTTAGCGGGGGGGACGTACCAAGAGACCCAGTACTTC
few,TRBJ2-7,14,NA,TRBV10-1,CASSETRDADEQYF,TGCGCCAGCTCCGAGACCCGGGACGCAGACGAGCAGTACTTC
many,TRBJ2-1,13,TRBD2,TRBV7-3,CASSPMGLREQFF,TGTGCCAGCAGCCCGATGGGACTAAGAGAGCAGTTCTTC
many,TRBJ1-1,11,NA,TRBV10-3,CAVGEHTEAFF,TGTGCCGTGGGTGAGCACACTGAAGCTTTCTTT
many,TRBJ2-7,13,TRBD1,TRBV6-5,CASGGTGGYEQYF,TGTGCCAGCGGGGGGACAGGGGGCTACGAGCAGTACTTC
many,TRBJ2-6,15,NA,TRBV19,CATRDSLFGANVLTF,TGTGCCACGCGGGACAGCTTGTTCGGGGCCAACGTCCTGACTTTC
NA,TRBJ2-3,16,NA,TRBV5-6,CASSLQVVGSTDTQYF,TGTGCCAGCAGCCTCCAGGTGGTGGGTAGCACAGATACGCAGTATTTT
few,TRBJ1-4,13,TRBD1,TRBV19,CASSGQAGEKLFF,TGTGCCAGTAGTGGACAGGCGGGTGAAAAACTGTTTTTT
NA,TRBJ1-5,15,NA,TRBV12-3/TRBV12-4,CASSAGLGGNQPQHF,TGTGCCAGCAGTGCGGGTTTGGGGGGCAATCAGCCCCAGCATTTT
NA,TRBJ2-5,13,NA,TRBV6-6,CASNADLPETQYF,TGTGCCAGCAATGCGGACCTCCCAGAGACCCAGTACTTC
many,TRBJ2-7,13,NA,TRBV6-1,CASSRDPFREQYF,TGTGCCAGCAGCAGGGACCCCTTTAGGGAGCAGTACTTC
few,TRBJ2-4,13,NA,TRBV12-3/TRBV12-4,CASQGWQGSIQYF,TGTGCCAGCCAAGGGTGGCAGGGGAGCATTCAGTACTTC